This TCR beta chain was sequenced during a study of blood T cell repertoires in COVID-19. In the study overall: Specimens from acute and convalescent COVID-19 originated in the United States, Italy and Spain.

The CDR3 runs to 13 residues. V was clipped by 5 bases and J by 2 bases; unmatched bases: 2. Per germline, CDR1 SGHTA and CDR2 FQGTGA. Libraries were prepared by immunoSEQ multiplex PCR; TCRdb keeps only in-frame clonotypes and omits some of them. Among 65,000 to 70,000 clones listed, about 93% were seen once. The genes are TRBV7-3 and TRBJ2-5, with 7 bases fitting TRBD1. The receptor was isolated from a man aged 70-80 years with active COVID-19. Material: peripheral blood. The CDR3 is CASSATGQETQYF. CDR3 DNA: TGTGCCAGCAGCGCGACAGGGCAAGAGACCCAGTACTTC.